This TCR beta chain was sequenced in a study of cytomegalovirus exposure and HLA in healthy donors. Study results and caveats: Confirmation was obtained in vitro that a few CMV-associated chains are specific for CMV antigens. Later analysis revealed greater clonal expansion in HLA-associated TCR beta chains than in equally common others.

PCR employed 60 Vbeta and 13 Jbeta primers. Generated by immunoSEQ multiplex PCR, the TCRdb table keeps only in-frame clones and is missing some. The table records about 120,000 clones, 80% of them present only once. As concerns this clone: Its antigen remains unknown.

The germline CDR1 and CDR2 sequences are MNHNS and SASEGT. CDR3 length: 12 amino acids. Trimming removed 3 bases at V and 1 base at J, with 3 bases between. Participants comprised healthy donors of bone marrow. Sample: PBMCs. The V gene is TRBV6-1, the J gene TRBJ2-5; no reliable D call. The source is a female donor in good health and CMV-seropositive. The CDR3 nucleotides read TGTGCCAGCAGTGAGGCCCAAGAGACCCAGTACTTC. It translates to CASSEAQETQYF.